This TCR beta chain derives from a study of cytomegalovirus exposure and HLA in healthy donors. The study, taken as a whole, reports: A list of 150 to 200 TCR beta chains associated with cytomegalovirus was given.

The method was immunoSEQ multiplex PCR; TCRdb's version includes in-frame clones alone and lacks a portion of them. The sample yields about 220,000 clones, 75% to 95% seen once. Regarding this clone: Its specificity is not known.

The CDR3 has 18 amino acids. The V and J ends lost 4 bases and 3 bases respectively, with 24 bases between them. Germline CDR1 and CDR2: SGHRS and YFSETQ. Sequenced: PBMCs. The sequence derives from a woman aged 18 to 35 in good health and CMV-seronegative. The chain links TRBV5-1 to TRBJ2-3, with a weak D call TRBD2 (7 bases). The CDR3 protein is CASSPGRGPSSGTDTQYF. Written as DNA, the CDR3 is TGCGCCAGCAGCCCGGGGCGGGGGCCCTCGTCCGGGACAGATACGCAGTATTTT.